This T cell receptor (beta chain) appears in the sequencing data of a study of regulatory T cells in long-lasting Graves disease. The time point: newly diagnosed GD, antithyroid drugs for less than 3 months. After RNA was extracted from PBMCs, the TCR library was made from it. This CDR3 has 15 amino acids. Trimming removed 5 bases from V and 2 bases from J; junction bases left unmatched: 7. CDR1 is SGHNT, CDR2 YENEEA, per germline. Relying on iRepertoire HTBI primers and Arm-PCR of CDR3 regions, the team built TCR beta libraries. TCRdb analysed the multiplex PCR reads with MiXCR anew, one entry per CDR3 protein. The sample consists of about 430,000 distinct CDR3 sequences, roughly 15% of them appearing once. Many counts were recorded for this clonotype. These data also featured in a second study, about T cells in Graves' hyperthyroidism and ophthalmopathy. From that report: Diagnosis relied on clinical symptoms, serum thyroxine and TRAb, thyroid ultrasound and orbital computed tomography.

Here the sequenced sample was peripheral blood mononuclear cells (PBMCs), taken at new diagnosis, from a patient treated with antithyroid drugs. This rearrangement joins TRBV11-3 to TRBJ2-3, with 7 bases identical to TRBD2. This clonotype originated in a woman in her thirties or forties with Graves disease. The CDR3 DNA reads as TGTGCCAGCAGCGGGGGGGAAGCAAACACAGATACGCAGTATTTT. Protein sequence: CASSGGEANTDTQYF.